This TCR beta chain derives from a study of beta chain features in type 1 diabetes. Study-wide results and limits: When VDJ junctions were examined, type 1 diabetes patients showed fewer insertions and more deletions. Within each of all four CD4+ subsets, Type 1 diabetes patients had TCRB CDR3s that were moderately but significantly shorter.

The CDR3 totals 14 residues. Germline values: CDR1 MNHEY, CDR2 SVGAGI. With 5 bases removed from V and 5 bases from J, the gap between germline ends came to 12 bases. Sequencing targeted expressed TCRB transcripts, as all isolated RNA had been reverse transcribed. Sequencing used immunoSEQ multiplex PCR; TCRdb keeps in-frame clones, though not all of them. The data hold about 620,000 clones, with 15% to 19% observed a single time. As to this clone: Its antigen is unknown.

This clonotype was sampled from a man between 18 and 35 years old in good health. Input material: naive CD4+ T cells from blood. The genes are TRBV6-5 and TRBJ1-4, with D possibly being TRBD1 (5 bases). CDR3 sequence reads: CASSPGRMNEKLFF. In nucleotides, the CDR3 is TGTGCCAGCAGTCCGGGACGGATGAATGAAAAACTGTTTTTT.